A single sample is the source of the 23 T cell receptor beta chains below, sequenced in a study of early T cells in non-severe SARS-CoV-2 infection. Each CDR3 protein gets one entry after TCRdb re-called the 5' RACE reads with MiXCR. Here the sample spans over 50,000 distinct CDR3 sequences, roughly 13% being singletons. Sequencing was done on a sample of whole blood. The receptors stem from an adult who was a healthcare worker with PCR-confirmed SARS-CoV-2 infection or an uninfected control (not recorded which).

The chain joins TRBV12-3 or TRBV12-4 to TRBJ2-1; the D gene is possibly TRBD2 (6 bases). CDR3 length: 11 residues. V was trimmed by 3 bases and J by 9 bases, leaving 6 bases between them. The CDR3 loop is CASSLGGEQFF. Here the CDR3 DNA reads TGTGCCAGCAGTTTGGGAGGTGAGCAGTTCTTC.

The chain uses TRBV21-1 and TRBJ1-1. TRBV21-1 is given as a pseudogene. The CDR3 sequence is 14 residues long. As DNA, the CDR3 is TGTGCCAGCAGCCCGGGCGGGAGTCACACTGAAGCTTTCTTT. It translates to CASSPGGSHTEAFF.

The chain joins TRBV12-3 or TRBV12-4 to TRBJ2-3; 8 bases align to TRBD2. V was clipped by 5 bases and J by 0 bases; unmatched bases: 13. CDR3 length: 18 amino acids. The CDR3 DNA sequence: TGTGCCAGCAGTCCACTTAGCGGGACCTGGTTAAGCACAGATACGCAGTATTTT. Residues: CASSPLSGTWLSTDTQYF.

In regard to this clonotype: This could be a read error, since a much larger clone is one nucleotide away. The chain has TRBV11-2 and TRBJ2-7; the D gene is possibly TRBD1 (5 bases). Per germline, CDR1 SGHAT and CDR2 FQNNGV. The CDR3 spans 15 residues. CDR3 nucleotide sequence: TGTGTCAGCAGCCAAGGATGGGGCGGCTCCTACGAGCAGTACTTC. As protein: CVSSQGWGGSYEQYF.

The V call is TRBV3-1, the J call TRBJ1-6; possible D gene TRBD1, 5 bases. The germline gives CDR1 LGHDT, CDR2 YNNKEL (reference sequence). The V and J ends lost 2 bases and 7 bases respectively, with 9 bases between them. This CDR3 region has 14 residues. CDR3 DNA sequence: TGTGCCAGCAGCCAACGGGGGGTGAATTCACCCCTCCACTTT. This gives the protein CASSQRGVNSPLHF. Drawing the rest from reference TRBV3-1 and TRBJ1-6, the complete variable domain is DTAVSQTPKYLVTQMGNDKSIKCEQNLGHDTMYWYKQDSKKFLKIMFSYNNKELIINETVPNRFSPKSPDKAHLNLHINSLELGDSAVYFCASSQRGVNSPLHFGNGTRLTVT.

The chain carries TRBV7-2 and TRBJ2-7, with TRBD1 identical over 8 bases. The CDR3 consists of 15 residues. Per germline, CDR1 SGHTA and CDR2 FQGNSA. The J segment lost 5 bases and the V segment lost 3 bases, leaving 9 bases of the junction unmatched. As DNA, the CDR3 is TGTGCCAGCAGCTTCGGGAGCAGGGGGCAGGACGAGCAGTACTTC. Protein sequence: CASSFGSRGQDEQYF. Using reference TRBV7-2 and TRBJ2-7 for the parts outside the CDR3, the full variable domain is GAGVSQSPSNKVTEKGKDVELRCDPISGHTALYWYRQSLGQGLEFLIYFQGNSAPDKSGLPSDRFSAERTGGSVSTLTIQRTQQEDSAVYLCASSFGSRGQDEQYFGPGTRLTVT.

This clonotype was detected ten times or more. The rearrangement uses TRBV20-1 and TRBJ2-7; 13 positions match TRBD2. Germline V gives CDR1 DFQATT, CDR2 SNEGSKA (reference sequence). The CDR3 covers 13 residues. The ends lost 5 bases at V and 5 bases at J; junction bases unmatched: 3. The CDR3 region has the DNA TGCAGTGCTCCTGGACTAGCGGGAGACGAGCAGTACTTC. It codes for CSAPGLAGDEQYF.

This clonotype has ten or more counts. The rearrangement uses TRBV7-3 and TRBJ1-6; 9 bases are shared with TRBD1. V dropped 5 bases and J dropped 7; count of bases not matched to a gene: 6. Germline loops: CDR1 SGHTA, CDR2 FQGTGA. CDR3 length: 15 residues. The CDR3 nucleotides are TGTGCCAGCAGCACATCCGGGACAGGGAATTCACCCCTCCACTTT. It is translated as CASSTSGTGNSPLHF. Full variable domain (outside the CDR3, taken from reference TRBV7-3 and TRBJ1-6): GAGVSQTPSNKVTEKGKYVELRCDPISGHTALYWYRQSLGQGPEFLIYFQGTGAADDSGLPNDRFFAVRPEGSVSTLKIQRTERGDSAVYLCASSTSGTGNSPLHFGNGTRLTVT.

This clonotype was seen many times. The V call is TRBV5-1, the J call TRBJ2-1; 7 bases align to TRBD1. V was clipped by 5 bases and J by 5 bases; unmatched bases: 7. Germline lookup yields CDR1 SGHRS and CDR2 YFSETQ. This CDR3 contains 14 residues. The CDR3: CASSEPGQNNEQFF. In DNA, the CDR3 is TGCGCCAGCAGTGAGCCGGGACAGAACAATGAGCAGTTCTTC.

V usage is TRBV4-1 and J usage is TRBJ1-4; D might be TRBD1 (6 bases). The V and J ends lost 3 bases and 0 bases respectively, with 14 bases between them. CDR3 length: 17 residues. Germline-derived CDR1 and CDR2 are MGHRA and YSYEKL. In DNA, the CDR3 is TGCGCCAGCAGCCAGGCCACAGGGACTGCAACTAATGAAAAACTGTTTTTT. Amino acids: CASSQATGTATNEKLFF.

This clonotype was counted ten times or more. The chain has TRBV6-2 or TRBV6-3 and TRBJ2-2; 9 bases agree with TRBD2. From germline, CDR1 is MNHEY and CDR2 SVGEGT. The CDR3 spans 15 residues. V gave up 4 bases and J gave up 7 bases; unmatched junction bases: 7. In DNA, the CDR3 is TGTGCCAGCAGTTTAGCGGGAGTCCATAGCGGGGAGCTGTTTTTT. It specifies CASSLAGVHSGELFF.

This clonotype was seen repeatedly, ten times or more. This chain's CDR3 is CASSPRRRDEQFF. The DNA of the CDR3 is TGTGCCAGCAGCCCGCGCCGGCGGGACGAGCAGTTCTTC. This chain links TRBV14 with TRBJ2-1, with D maybe TRBD2 (6 bases). V was pared by 4 bases and J by 10 bases, with 14 bases between. Germline loops: CDR1 SGHDN, CDR2 FVKESK. The CDR3 contains 13 residues.

The V gene is TRBV19, the J gene TRBJ2-1, with 10 bases matching TRBD2. Germline V gene data show CDR1 as LNHDA and CDR2 as SQIVND (reference sequence). With 5 bases clipped from V and 8 bases from J, the junction kept 9 bases outside the gene matches. The CDR3 has 15 residues. Here the CDR3 reads CASSPGLAEGDEQFF. CDR3 DNA sequence: TGTGCCAGTAGTCCTGGACTAGCGGAGGGGGATGAGCAGTTCTTC. Supplemented by reference TRBV19 and TRBJ2-1, the full variable domain reads DGGITQSPKYLFRKEGQNVTLSCEQNLNHDAMYWYRQDPGQGLRLIYYSQIVNDFQKGDIAEGYSVSREKKESFPLTVTSAQKNPTAFYLCASSPGLAEGDEQFFGPGTRLTVL.

In its sample, this clonotype was seen many times. This chain connects TRBV19 to TRBJ2-1; D possibly matches TRBD1 or TRBD2 (7 bases each). V was shortened by 5 bases and J by 1 base, with 21 bases between the two germline ends. The CDR3 consists of 18 residues. Germline V gives CDR1 LNHDA, CDR2 SQIVND (reference sequence). The CDR3 DNA reads TGTGCCAGTAGTTCGGGGGGAGGGGTGACAGGGTCCTACAATGAGCAGTTCTTC. It codes for CASSSGGGVTGSYNEQFF.

In this sample, this clonotype turned up many times. This sequence joins TRBV18 and TRBJ2-1; the match to TRBD2 covers 11 bases. The CDR3 loop spans 16 amino acids. Germline V lookup: CDR1 KGHSH, CDR2 LQKENI. V trimming: 5 bases; J trimming: 7 bases; junction bases outside the gene matches: 10. The CDR3 DNA is TGTGCCAGCTCATCCCTGGGGACTAGCGGTTTGAATGAGCAGTTCTTC. Translation: CASSSLGTSGLNEQFF.

The rearrangement uses TRBV29-1 and TRBJ2-1; D is perhaps TRBD1 or TRBD2 (6 bases each). The length of the CDR3 is 13 residues. V was trimmed by 6 bases and J by 0 bases, leaving 9 bases between them. Germline CDR1 is SQVTM and CDR2 is ANQGSEA. The CDR3 nucleotides read TGCAGCGTACAGGGAGGCTCCTACAATGAGCAGTTCTTC. As protein: CSVQGGSYNEQFF.

In its sample, this clonotype was seen many times. This rearrangement joins TRBV5-1 to TRBJ1-5; D is unresolved. With 2 bases removed from V and 3 bases from J, the gap between germline ends came to 12 bases. The CDR3 consists of 15 residues. Per germline, CDR1 SGHRS and CDR2 YFSETQ. CDR3 nucleotides: TGCGCCAGCAGCTTAGACGACCCCCACAATCAGCCCCAGCATTTT. Amino acids: CASSLDDPHNQPQHF.

This clonotype was seen many times. The chain joins TRBV12-2 to TRBJ2-5. TRBV12-2 is described as a pseudogene. This CDR3 comprises 15 residues. Here the CDR3 reads CASRLADPEQETQYF. In DNA, the CDR3 is TGTGCAAGTCGCTTAGCGGACCCCGAGCAAGAGACCCAGTACTTC.

This clonotype was detected ten times or more. V usage is TRBV20-1 and J usage is TRBJ2-7, with a possible D match to TRBD2 (5 bases). The CDR3 consists of 11 residues. The V and J ends lost 3 bases and 5 bases respectively, with 8 bases between them. Germline V gives CDR1 DFQATT, CDR2 SNEGSKA (reference sequence). The CDR3 loop reads CSASLGDEQYF. Here the CDR3 DNA reads TGCAGTGCTAGTCTGGGAGACGAGCAGTACTTC.

This clonotype was picked up many times. V usage is TRBV11-2 and J usage is TRBJ1-6; no firm D call. Trimming took 1 base from V and 8 from J, leaving 21 bases between them. Germline V gene sequence: CDR1 SGHAT, CDR2 FQNNGV. The CDR3 contains 18 residues. As DNA, the CDR3 is TGTGCCAGCAGCTTAGGAGCTCGAGACCCGGAGAGGGATTCACCCCTCCACTTT. Protein sequence: CASSLGARDPERDSPLHF.

In its sample, this clonotype was seen many times. This sequence joins TRBV5-1 and TRBJ1-1, with 7 bases matching TRBD1. CDR3 length: 15 residues. Germline V lookup: CDR1 SGHRS, CDR2 YFSETQ. V lost 2 bases and J lost 2; bases outside the gene matches: 6. The CDR3 DNA reads TGCGCCAGCAGCTTCGGGACAGACCATAACACTGAAGCTTTCTTT. Amino acid sequence: CASSFGTDHNTEAFF.

This clonotype came up many times. The J gene is TRBJ2-5, the V gene TRBV5-4; tentative D call: TRBD1 (5 bases). The V gene lost 2 bases and the J gene lost 3 bases, with 8 bases spanning the gap. Germline V gives CDR1 SGHNT, CDR2 YYREEE (reference sequence). This CDR3 has 13 amino acids. CDR3 in amino acids: CASSFRGEETQYF. DNA for the CDR3: TGTGCCAGCAGCTTTAGGGGTGAAGAGACCCAGTACTTC.

This clonotype appeared many times. The V and J genes are TRBV20-1 and TRBJ2-1; 9 nucleotides line up with TRBD2. Germline V gene data show CDR1 as DFQATT and CDR2 as SNEGSKA (reference sequence). V was clipped by 0 bases and J by 4 bases; unmatched bases: 13. This CDR3 has 18 amino acids. The CDR3 DNA sequence: TGCAGTGCTAGAGATCTTCCGGGCGGGAGGGCCGTGTACAATGAGCAGTTCTTC. It is translated as CSARDLPGGRAVYNEQFF.